The 24 T cell receptor beta chains below all came from one sample that was sequenced in a study of cytomegalovirus exposure and HLA in healthy donors. The PCR used 60 Vbeta and 13 Jbeta primers. Generated by immunoSEQ multiplex PCR, the TCRdb table keeps only in-frame clones and is missing some. The table shows 100,000 to 150,000 clones, with roughly three quarters occurring only once. The sequenced sample was PBMCs. The source is a woman aged 55-70 years in good health and CMV-seronegative.

The chain carries TRBV7-6 and TRBJ2-7, with D uncertain. V was shortened by 3 bases and J by 1 base, with 10 bases between the two germline ends. Germline assignment: CDR1 SGHVS and CDR2 FNYEAQ. The CDR3 covers 14 residues. The CDR3 bases are TGTGCCAGCAGCTTTCGTCAGAGGTCCTACGAGCAGTACTTC. Translated, it gives CASSFRQRSYEQYF. The complete variable domain, with remaining parts taken from reference TRBV7-6 and TRBJ2-7, reads GAGVSQSPRYKVTKRGQDVALRCDPISGHVSLYWYRQALGQGPEFLTYFNYEAQQDKSGLPNDRFSAERPEGSISTLTIQRTEQRDSAMYRCASSFRQRSYEQYFGPGTRLTVT.

This clone has just a few counts. The CDR3 sequence is CASNPIRFSGNTIYF. In nucleotides, the CDR3 is TGTGCCAGCAATCCCATCAGGTTCTCTGGAAACACCATATATTTT. The rearrangement joins TRBV6-5 to TRBJ1-3, with unresolved D. The germline V gene has CDR1 MNHEY and CDR2 SVGAGI. The CDR3 is made up of 15 amino acids. V lost 7 bases to trimming and J lost 0 bases, with 13 bases between them.

This rearrangement joins TRBV28 to TRBJ2-4; a weak D match, TRBD2 (6 bases). CDR1 is MDHEN and CDR2 is SYDVKM in the germline V gene. The CDR3 extends over 18 amino acids. The ends were cut back, 6 bases at V and 4 bases at J, with 25 bases in the middle. The CDR3: CASSPPFWQGGLKNIQYF. The CDR3 coding sequence is TGTGCCAGCAGCCCCCCCTTTTGGCAGGGAGGCCTAAAAAACATTCAGTACTTC.

The chain couples TRBV27 to TRBJ1-5; D gene uncertain. The CDR3 runs 16 residues. V shed 7 bases and J shed 7 bases, with 23 bases lying between them. From germline, CDR1 is MNHEY and CDR2 SMNVEV (reference sequence). As DNA, the CDR3 is TGTGCCAGCATGAGTGGAGGGTTAGGCACGGGGCAGCCCCAGCATTTT. This sequence encodes CASMSGGLGTGQPQHF.

This clone was detected only a few times. This chain links TRBV28 with TRBJ2-1; D unclear. The CDR3 totals 15 residues. Trimming stripped 5 bases from V and 0 bases from J, with 11 bases between. The V gene's germline CDR1 is MDHEN and CDR2 SYDVKM. CDR3 sequence: CASSPHSSSYNEQFF. The CDR3 DNA reads as TGTGCCAGCAGTCCCCATAGTAGCTCCTACAATGAGCAGTTCTTC.

This clone was seen a few times. The V gene is TRBV7-3, the J gene TRBJ2-1; D perhaps matches TRBD1 (5 bases). This CDR3 spans 14 amino acids. V dropped 6 bases and J dropped 4 bases, with 13 bases sitting between them. Germline CDR1 SGHTA, CDR2 FQGTGA. CDR3 sequence: CASRVGAAYNEQFF. The CDR3 DNA follows: TGTGCCAGCAGGGTAGGGGCAGCATACAATGAGCAGTTCTTC.

The chain employs TRBV9 and TRBJ2-3, with 14 bases identical to TRBD2. The CDR3 is 14 residues long. Germline loops: CDR1 SGDLS, CDR2 YYNGEE. After removal of 4 bases from V and 9 bases from J, the junction contained 4 bases not matched to a gene. CDR3 in amino acids: CASSSGLAGGTQYF. In nucleotides, the CDR3 is TGTGCCAGCAGCTCCGGACTAGCGGGAGGCACGCAGTATTTT. Full variable domain (outside the CDR3, taken from reference TRBV9 and TRBJ2-3): DSGVTQTPKHLITATGQRVTLRCSPRSGDLSVYWYQQSLDQGLQFLIQYYNGEERAKGNILERFSAQQFPDLHSELNLSSLELGDSALYFCASSSGLAGGTQYFGPGTRLTVL.

CDR3 coding DNA: TGCGCCAGCAGCTGGGGACAGGGGACGGGGGAGCTGTTTTTT. It yields the protein CASSWGQGTGELFF. The chain combines TRBV5-1 with TRBJ2-2, with 10 bases matching TRBD1. Germline V gives CDR1 SGHRS, CDR2 YFSETQ. After removal of 3 bases from V and 8 bases from J, the junction contained 4 bases not matched to a gene. The CDR3 consists of 14 residues.

V and J are TRBV19 and TRBJ1-1; 8 bases agree with TRBD1. Germline values: CDR1 LNHDA, CDR2 SQIVND (reference sequence). Trimming cost V 2 bases and J 0 bases; bases outside gene matches: 11. This CDR3 has 18 residues. The CDR3 sequence is CASSIRGQGAYLNTEAFF. The CDR3 DNA follows: TGTGCCAGTAGTATAAGAGGTCAGGGGGCTTATCTGAACACTGAAGCTTTCTTT.

In DNA form, the CDR3 reads TGTGCCAGCAGTTTTGACAAAGGAGGTTCACCCCTCCACTTT. Protein: CASSFDKGGSPLHF. The V call is TRBV28, the J call TRBJ1-6; D is unclear. CDR3 length: 14 amino acids. Trimming left V 3 bases short and J 9 bases short, with 12 bases between. The germline V gene has CDR1 MDHEN and CDR2 SYDVKM.

The chain employs TRBV7-8 and TRBJ2-1; D gene uncertain. The CDR3 is 11 residues long. CDR1 is SGHVS and CDR2 is FQNEAQ in the germline V gene. Trimming took 5 bases from V and 6 from J, leaving 5 bases between them. CDR3 amino acids: CASSPRNEQFF. In DNA, the CDR3 is TGTGCCAGCAGCCCCCGCAATGAGCAGTTCTTC.

This clone was seen once. This chain joins TRBV21-1 and TRBJ2-3; the table's D gene call, TRBD2, was not cross checked with the DNA. TRBV21-1 is flagged as a pseudogene. CDR3 length equals 16 residues. CDR3 bases: TGTGCCAGCAGTATTTGGCGGGGAACTAGCACAGATACGCAGTATTTT. Its protein is CASSIWRGTSTDTQYF.

The J gene is TRBJ2-1, the V gene TRBV28; 10 bases are shared with TRBD2. The germline CDR1 and CDR2 sequences are MDHEN and SYDVKM. The CDR3 has 18 residues. Trimming at V came to 6 bases and at J to 6 bases, leaving 17 bases not matched to a gene. CDR3 coding DNA: TGTGCCAGCAGATCCAGATTGGGGCTAGCGGGAGATGTCAATGAGCAGTTCTTC. Translating it yields CASRSRLGLAGDVNEQFF.

The chain uses TRBV18 and TRBJ1-4; possibly TRBD1 for D (5 bases). The CDR3 is 16 residues long. Germline CDR1 and CDR2: KGHSH and LQKENI. Trimming took off 5 bases at V and 2 bases at J, with 15 bases between the two ends. The CDR3 here is CASSSSVGVTNEKLFF. Here the CDR3 DNA reads TGTGCCAGCTCATCAAGCGTAGGGGTTACTAATGAAAAACTGTTTTTT.

As to this clone: One end of the junction is discordant with germline, which a read error may explain. The chain uses TRBV7-9 and TRBJ2-3, with D maybe TRBD2 (6 bases). This CDR3 contains 12 residues. Germline values: CDR1 SEHNR, CDR2 FQNEAQ (reference sequence). Here the CDR3 DNA reads TGTTCCAGCGATGGAGGGCTTAATACGCAGTATTTT. Translated, it gives CSSDGGLNTQYF. The full variable domain, with the rest looked up from reference TRBV7-9 and TRBJ2-3, is DTGVSQNPRHKITKRGQNVTFRCDPISEHNRLYWYRQTLGQGPEFLTYFQNEAQLEKSRLLSDRFSAERPKGSFSTLEIQRTEQGDSAMYLCSSDGGLNTQYFGPGTRLTVL.

A few counts support this clone. The CDR3 DNA reads as TGTGCCAGCAGGCCCCCTGCCTGGGCAGGACACTACGAGCAGTACTTC. This sequence encodes CASRPPAWAGHYEQYF. The chain links TRBV28 to TRBJ2-7; D is perhaps TRBD1 (5 bases). CDR3 size: 16 residues. V was trimmed by 6 bases and J by 3 bases, leaving 21 bases between them. The germline V gene has CDR1 MDHEN and CDR2 SYDVKM. Full variable domain (rest looked up from reference TRBV28 and TRBJ2-7): DVKVTQSSRYLVKRTGEKVFLECVQDMDHENMFWYRQDPGLGLRLIYFSYDVKMKEKGDIPEGYSVSREKKERFSLILESASTNQTSMYLCASRPPAWAGHYEQYFGPGTRLTVT.

The rearrangement links TRBV5-4 to TRBJ2-5; possible D gene TRBD2, 6 bases. Germline V gene data show CDR1 as SGHNT and CDR2 as YYREEE (reference sequence). The CDR3 loop spans 15 amino acids. The ends were cut back, 0 bases at V and 1 base at J, with 10 bases in the middle. The DNA of the CDR3 is TGTGCCAGCAGCTTGGCGGCGGGGCCCCAAGAGACCCAGTACTTC. Translating gives CASSLAAGPQETQYF. Full variable domain (remainder filled in from reference TRBV5-4 and TRBJ2-5): ETGVTQSPTHLIKTRGQQVTLRCSSQSGHNTVSWYQQALGQGPQFIFQYYREEENGRGNFPPRFSGLQFPNYSSELNVNALELDDSALYLCASSLAAGPQETQYFGPGTRLLVL.

The chain recombines TRBV11-2 with TRBJ2-6; 11 nucleotides line up with TRBD1. V gave up 5 bases and J gave up 0 bases; unmatched junction bases: 3. The CDR3 sequence is 17 residues long. CDR1 is SGHAT and CDR2 is FQNNGV in the germline V gene. As DNA, the CDR3 is TGTGCCAGCAGCCGGGGACAGGGGGGCTCTGGGGCCAACGTCCTGACTTTC. Residues: CASSRGQGGSGANVLTF.

This sequence joins TRBV13 and TRBJ1-6; D not resolved. This CDR3 spans 16 amino acids. V lost 1 base, J lost 0 bases, and 7 bases lay in between. The germline V gene encodes CDR1 PRHDT and CDR2 FYEKMQ (reference sequence). CDR3 region: CASSLDGSSYNSPLHF. DNA for the CDR3: TGTGCCAGCAGCTTAGACGGTAGCTCCTATAATTCACCCCTCCACTTT.

The J gene is TRBJ2-5, the V gene TRBV29-1; no clear D gene. Trimming left V 6 bases short and J 5 bases short, with 7 bases between. Germline CDR1 is SQVTM and CDR2 is ANQGSEA. The CDR3 extends over 10 amino acids. The CDR3 loop is CSVSVETQYF. Here the CDR3 DNA reads TGCAGCGTCTCGGTGGAGACCCAGTACTTC.

V and J are TRBV5-1 and TRBJ2-2; weak D call: TRBD1 (6 bases). Trimming stripped 2 bases from V and 5 bases from J, with 16 bases between. CDR3 length: 16 residues. CDR1 is SGHRS, CDR2 YFSETQ, per germline. The CDR3 bases are TGCGCCAGCAGCTTTTTACAGGGACGGTTGACCGGGGAGCTGTTTTTT. Protein sequence: CASSFLQGRLTGELFF.

This clone was picked up a small number of times. V is TRBV9 and J is TRBJ2-1; tentative D call: TRBD2 (6 bases). The CDR3 extends over 17 amino acids. The V gene lost 0 bases and the J gene lost 0 bases, with 13 bases spanning the gap. Germline assignment: CDR1 SGDLS and CDR2 YYNGEE. CDR3 nucleotide sequence: TGTGCCAGCAGCGTAGAGGGCGGGGCGAGCTCCTACAATGAGCAGTTCTTC. It yields the protein CASSVEGGASSYNEQFF.

Only a few counts were recorded for this clone. The chain links TRBV19 to TRBJ2-7; 8 nucleotides agree with TRBD1. Germline V lookup: CDR1 LNHDA, CDR2 SQIVND (reference sequence). This CDR3 region has 15 residues. V lost 4 bases, J lost 0 bases, and 5 bases stayed unmatched. The CDR3 reads CASSTVQGDSYEQYF. The CDR3 DNA is TGTGCCAGTAGTACAGTACAGGGGGACTCCTACGAGCAGTACTTC.

The rearrangement links TRBV6-5 to TRBJ1-1; D gene unclear. The CDR3 consists of 13 residues. The V and J ends lost 7 bases and 2 bases respectively, with 11 bases between them. In germline, CDR1 is MNHEY, CDR2 SVGAGI. In nucleotides, the CDR3 is TGTGCCAGCACTATGGGCCTTAACACTGAAGCTTTCTTT. Amino acids: CASTMGLNTEAFF.